The TCR beta chain described here comes from a study of T cells in Graves' hyperthyroidism and ophthalmopathy. RNA transcripts provided the source from which TCR beta CDR3 regions were amplified. The TCR CDR3 first-round RT-PCR relied on the HTBI primer set. One entry per CDR3 protein results from TCRdb running MiXCR on the multiplex PCR reads. The sample lists about 260,000 distinct CDR3 sequences, around 15% occurring once. A NOSPECS grade of at least 4, a Clinical Activity Score of at least 3 and duration under 3 months were recorded in ophthalmopathy patients. Uncontrolled infection, other autoimmune disease, pregnancy or lactation disqualified patients from enrolment. PBMCs were collected from an approximately 10 ml volume of fresh peripheral blood. Notes on the study in general: Ophthalmopathy could be told apart from stable hyperthyroidism with a 13 V-J model.

This clonotype was counted many times. Antigen: not known. Deletions cut 1 base from V and 2 bases from J, with 9 bases between. This CDR3 contains 14 residues. In germline, CDR1 is LNHDA, CDR2 SQIVND (reference sequence). The V call is TRBV19, the J call TRBJ2-7; no clear D gene. The TCR sequence derives from a young woman with Graves' ophthalmopathy. Specimen: blood. The CDR3 loop is CASSIALTTYEQYF. The CDR3, as DNA: TGTGCCAGTAGTATAGCCCTCACGACCTACGAGCAGTACTTC.